The source of this TCR beta chain is a study of T cell responses to AZD1222 COVID-19 vaccine. Broader study findings: Among the donors, most were white British and more were female, and clonal diversity was possibly underestimated. Without day 14 samples, only post-peak T cell repertoires were studied. Mapped onto spike, vaccine-associated CD4 TCRs spanned it and were dominant at 160-218 and 743-854.

Of note for this clone: No antigen is known for it.

Sequencing was performed with immunoSEQ multiplex PCR; in TCRdb, only in-frame clones are kept and a portion is missing. The table includes roughly 150,000 clones, about nine tenths detected once. The sequence came from an adult who received the AZD1222 COVID-19 vaccine. This specimen was peripheral blood, taken 28 days after the second AZD1222 dose.

CDR3 region: CASSVASGPYEQYF. As DNA, the CDR3 is TGTGCCAGCAGCGTAGCTAGCGGCCCCTACGAGCAGTACTTC. The rearrangement joins TRBV9 to TRBJ2-7, with TRBD2 matching over 7 bases. CDR3 length equals 14 residues. V gave up 0 bases and J gave up 2 bases; unmatched junction bases: 2. The germline CDR1 and CDR2 sequences are SGDLS and YYNGEE.